These 16 T cell receptor beta chains were sequenced from one sample in a study of blood T cell repertoires in COVID-19 (dated by TCRdb to 2020 to 2022). The library came from the immunoSEQ multiplex PCR assay. In TCRdb, the immuneACCESS table is reduced to in-frame sequences with V and J assigned. These tables do not hold every clone; where another copy was compared, an unresolved V gene accounts for under half, and the others remain unexplained. The sample has under 170,000 clones on record, 80% to 90% of them singletons. The ten largest clonotypes hold roughly 3% of the sample. Sequencing was carried out using peripheral blood. The receptors come from a man in his 70s with acute or convalescent COVID-19.

The chain employs TRBV7-2 and TRBJ2-5, with 8 bases identical to TRBD1. The CDR3 has 14 amino acids. The germline gives CDR1 SGHTA, CDR2 FQGNSA. J was trimmed by 9 bases and V by 6 bases; bases with no gene match: 12. CDR3 amino acids: CASRTSDRGRSQYF. In nucleotides, the CDR3 is TGTGCCAGCAGAACCTCCGACAGGGGACGGTCCCAGTACTTC. The variable domain in full, with the rest retrieved from reference TRBV7-2 and TRBJ2-5, is GAGVSQSPSNKVTEKGKDVELRCDPISGHTALYWYRQSLGQGLEFLIYFQGNSAPDKSGLPSDRFSAERTGGSVSTLTIQRTQQEDSAVYLCASRTSDRGRSQYFGPGTRLLVL.

V usage is TRBV7-8 and J usage is TRBJ1-5, with D perhaps TRBD1 (6 bases). Trimming stripped 5 bases from V and 7 bases from J, with 12 bases between. The CDR3 length is 13 residues. Germline values: CDR1 SGHVS, CDR2 FQNEAQ. CDR3 sequence reads: CASSQGKGQPQHF. The CDR3 DNA sequence: TGTGCCAGCAGCCAGGGGAAAGGGCAGCCCCAGCATTTT.

The J gene is TRBJ1-5, the V gene TRBV27, with D possibly being TRBD1 (5 bases). Trimming cost V 6 bases and J 3 bases, with 15 bases left between them. The CDR3 runs to 15 residues. Germline V gene lookup returns CDR1 MNHEY and CDR2 SMNVEV (reference sequence). The CDR3 DNA sequence: TGTGCCAGCAGACCCTTTGCAGGGCCCAATCAGCCCCAGCATTTT. Protein product: CASRPFAGPNQPQHF.

V is TRBV11-2 and J is TRBJ2-5; TRBD2 aligns across 7 bases. Germline trimming cut 2 bases from V and 5 bases from J; bases unmatched to any gene: 8. Germline V CDR1 and CDR2: SGHAT, FQNNGV. This CDR3 is built from 15 residues. CDR3 protein: CASSLRGLAEETQYF. For the CDR3, the DNA is TGTGCCAGCAGCTTAAGAGGGCTAGCGGAGGAGACCCAGTACTTC.

V usage is TRBV5-6 and J usage is TRBJ1-2; 9 nucleotides agree with TRBD1. CDR1 SGHDT and CDR2 YYEEEE come from the germline V gene. V shed 0 bases, J shed 6 bases, and the junction held 3 bases outside the gene matches. The CDR3 sequence is 14 residues long. The chain's CDR3 is CASSLVGTGNGYTF. The CDR3 nucleotides read TGTGCCAGCAGCTTGGTTGGGACAGGGAATGGCTACACCTTC.

The chain combines TRBV6-4 with TRBJ1-1; 7 bases map to TRBD1. CDR1 and CDR2 from the germline V gene are MRHNA and SNTAGT. The CDR3 length is 13 residues. The ends lost 6 bases at V and 3 bases at J; junction bases unmatched: 4. The CDR3 loop reads CASRSTGDTEAFF. CDR3 bases: TGTGCCAGCAGATCCACAGGGGACACTGAAGCTTTCTTT.

V is TRBV18 and J is TRBJ2-7, with a tentative D call TRBD2 (6 bases). This CDR3 is 17 amino acids long. V lost 2 bases to trimming and J lost 0 bases, with 17 bases between them. Germline values: CDR1 KGHSH, CDR2 LQKENI. CDR3 DNA: TGTGCCAGCTCACCAGTGGGTCCCGCGGGAAGCTCCTACGAGCAGTACTTC. Its translation is CASSPVGPAGSSYEQYF. Filled out from reference TRBV18 and TRBJ2-7, the complete variable domain reads NAGVMQNPRHLVRRRGQEARLRCSPMKGHSHVYWYRQLPEEGLKFMVYLQKENIIDESGMPKERFSAEFPKEGPSILRIQQVVRGDSAAYFCASSPVGPAGSSYEQYFGPGTRLTVT.

The gene calls are TRBV19 and TRBJ2-1; 12 bases fit TRBD2. Germline trimming cut 9 bases from V and 9 bases from J; bases unmatched to any gene: 12. CDR1 is LNHDA and CDR2 is SQIVND in the germline V gene (reference sequence). The length of the CDR3 is 15 residues. CDR3: CASHASGRAGGEQFF. CDR3 DNA sequence: TGTGCCAGCCACGCTAGCGGGAGGGCCGGGGGTGAGCAGTTCTTC.

The CDR3 loop reads CASRSPQTGEGNYGYTF. The CDR3 bases are TGTGCCAGCAGGTCCCCCCAGACAGGGGAGGGGAACTATGGCTACACCTTC. The chain employs TRBV28 and TRBJ1-2, with 8 bases fitting TRBD1. CDR1 MDHEN and CDR2 SYDVKM come from the germline V gene. V lost 6 bases and J lost 2; bases outside the gene matches: 14. This CDR3 has 17 residues.

This clone was seen a handful of times. The J gene is TRBJ2-5, the V gene TRBV4-1; 11 bases agree with TRBD2. Losses at the gene ends were 0 bases for V and 4 bases for J; bases not matched to a gene: 7. Germline V gives CDR1 MGHRA, CDR2 YSYEKL. The CDR3 runs 17 residues. Here the CDR3 reads CASSQERELAGGETQYF. CDR3 DNA: TGCGCCAGCAGCCAAGAAAGGGAGCTAGCGGGAGGAGAGACCCAGTACTTC.

CDR3 in DNA: TGCGCCAGCAGCTTGCCAGGGGATGGCTATGGCTACACCTTC. The encoded protein is CASSLPGDGYGYTF. The J gene is TRBJ1-2, the V gene TRBV5-1, with TRBD1 as a possible D gene (6 bases). V gave up 1 base and J gave up 4 bases, with 11 bases separating them. Germline assignment: CDR1 SGHRS and CDR2 YFSETQ. This CDR3 comprises 14 residues. The full variable domain, its missing parts supplied by reference TRBV5-1 and TRBJ1-2, is KAGVTQTPRYLIKTRGQQVTLSCSPISGHRSVSWYQQTPGQGLQFLFEYFSETQRNKGNFPGRFSGRQFSNSRSEMNVSTLELGDSALYLCASSLPGDGYGYTFGSGTRLTVV.

A single count supports this clone. V gene TRBV2 combines with J gene TRBJ2-1, with TRBD1 matching 9 bases. The J segment lost 3 bases and the V segment lost 6 bases, leaving 9 bases of the junction unmatched. Germline loops: CDR1 SNHLY, CDR2 FYNNEI. The CDR3 sequence is 16 residues long. CDR3 in amino acids: CASRGWDRESYNEQFF. The CDR3 bases are TGTGCCAGCAGGGGATGGGACAGGGAGAGCTACAATGAGCAGTTCTTC. Variable domain in full (rest from reference TRBV2 and TRBJ2-1): EPEVTQTPSHQVTQMGQEVILRCVPISNHLYFYWYRQILGQKVEFLVSFYNNEISEKSEIFDDQFSVERPDGSNFTLKIRSTKLEDSAMYFCASRGWDRESYNEQFFGPGTRLTVL.

The V and J genes are TRBV28 and TRBJ2-3, with D possibly being TRBD2 (6 bases). CDR1 MDHEN and CDR2 SYDVKM come from the germline V gene. V shed 8 bases and J shed 1 base, with 10 bases lying between them. The CDR3 is made up of 13 amino acids. For the CDR3, the DNA is TGTGCCAGCCAAACGGGAGGCACAGATACGCAGTATTTT. It yields the protein CASQTGGTDTQYF.

This sequence joins TRBV6-5 and TRBJ1-1, with D possibly matching TRBD1 (5 bases). CDR3 size: 12 residues. V shed 2 bases and J shed 7 bases, with 8 bases lying between them. Germline values: CDR1 MNHEY, CDR2 SVGAGI. The CDR3 loop is CASSYRDSEAFF. The DNA of the CDR3 is TGTGCCAGCAGTTACCGTGACAGTGAAGCTTTCTTT.

The chain couples TRBV27 to TRBJ2-7; 7 bases are shared with TRBD2. V trimming: 5 bases; J trimming: 6 bases; junction bases outside the gene matches: 7. This CDR3 spans 13 amino acids. Per germline, CDR1 MNHEY and CDR2 SMNVEV (reference sequence). The CDR3 region is CASSVGLVGEQYF. The CDR3 DNA follows: TGTGCCAGCAGTGTAGGACTAGTGGGCGAGCAGTACTTC.

The chain recombines TRBV25-1 with TRBJ2-3; 7 nucleotides align to TRBD2. The CDR3 totals 14 residues. CDR1 is MGHDK, CDR2 SYGVNS, per germline. J gave up 0 bases and V 4 bases, and 1 base lay outside the gene matches. The CDR3 is CASSGGGSTDTQYF. For the CDR3, the DNA is TGTGCCAGCAGTGGGGGGGGTAGCACAGATACGCAGTATTTT.